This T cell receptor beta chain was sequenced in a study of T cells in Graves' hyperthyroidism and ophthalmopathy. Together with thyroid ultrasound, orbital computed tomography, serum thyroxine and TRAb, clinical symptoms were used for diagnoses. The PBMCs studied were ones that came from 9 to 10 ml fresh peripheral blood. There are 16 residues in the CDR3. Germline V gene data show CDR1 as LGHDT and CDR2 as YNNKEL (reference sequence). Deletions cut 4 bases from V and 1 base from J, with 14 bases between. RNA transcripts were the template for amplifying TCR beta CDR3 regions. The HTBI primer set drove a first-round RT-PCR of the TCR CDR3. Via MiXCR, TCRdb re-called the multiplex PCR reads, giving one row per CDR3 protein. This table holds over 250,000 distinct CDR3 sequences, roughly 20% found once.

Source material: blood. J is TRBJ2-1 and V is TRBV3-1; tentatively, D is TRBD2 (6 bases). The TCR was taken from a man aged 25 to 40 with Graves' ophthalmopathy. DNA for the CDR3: TGTGCCAGCAGCCGGCAGACTAGTTTGTCCTACAATGAGCAGTTCTTC. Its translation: CASSRQTSLSYNEQFF.